These 26 T cell receptor beta chains came from one sample sequenced in a study of blood T cell repertoires in COVID-19. The repertoire was sequenced with immunoSEQ multiplex PCR; TCRdb's copy has only in-frame clones and lacks some. The data show approximately 50,000 clones, with around 88% seen just once and 20% to 25% held by the top ten. Sequencing was carried out using peripheral blood. The receptor source for this set is a woman aged 80 or over with acute or convalescent COVID-19.

The chain is built from TRBV7-9 and TRBJ2-5, with a tentative D call TRBD1 (5 bases). The CDR3 consists of 14 residues. Germline lookup yields CDR1 SEHNR and CDR2 FQNEAQ (reference sequence). V lost 6 bases and J 5 bases, leaving 16 bases between the germline ends. The CDR3 DNA sequence: TGTGCCAGCAGAGGACGGTCATCAGGGGAGACCCAGTACTTC. It is translated as CASRGRSSGETQYF.

J is TRBJ2-1 and V is TRBV30, with TRBD2 matching over 8 bases. The germline V gene encodes CDR1 GTSNPN and CDR2 SVGIG (reference sequence). The J segment lost 5 bases and the V segment lost 5 bases, leaving 8 bases of the junction unmatched. This CDR3 is 14 amino acids long. As DNA, the CDR3 is TGTGCCTGGTTGGACTGGCGGGGGGACAATGAGCAGTTCTTC. Its translation: CAWLDWRGDNEQFF. The entire variable domain, with the rest obtained from reference TRBV30 and TRBJ2-1, is as follows: SQTIHQWPATLVQPVGSPLSLECTVEGTSNPNLYWYRQAAGRGLQLLFYSVGIGQISSEVPQNLSASRPQDRQFILSSKKLLLSDSGFYLCAWLDWRGDNEQFFGPGTRLTVL.

CDR3: CASRHQGGNEQFF. CDR3 DNA: TGTGCCAGCAGACACCAGGGGGGCAATGAGCAGTTCTTC. The chain couples TRBV6-5 to TRBJ2-1; perhaps TRBD1 as D (7 bases). V was clipped by 6 bases and J by 6 bases, with 12 bases between them. The CDR3 extends over 13 amino acids. Looked up from germline, CDR1 is MNHEY and CDR2 is SVGAGI.

V is TRBV2 and J is TRBJ1-2; a weak D match, TRBD1 (6 bases). CDR3 length: 13 residues. Germline loops: CDR1 SNHLY, CDR2 FYNNEI. Trimming took 8 bases from V and 8 from J, leaving 18 bases between them. CDR3 sequence: CASPITTGLGYTF. The CDR3 DNA follows: TGTGCCAGCCCTATTACAACAGGGCTGGGCTACACCTTC.

The rearrangement links TRBV25-1 to TRBJ2-3, with 16 bases aligning to TRBD2. CDR3 length equals 16 residues. Germline CDR1 MGHDK, CDR2 SYGVNS. The J segment lost 10 bases and the V segment lost 3 bases, leaving 7 bases of the junction unmatched. The CDR3 sequence: CASSETGTSGRAAQYF. CDR3 DNA: TGTGCCAGCAGTGAGACCGGGACTAGCGGGAGGGCCGCGCAGTATTTT.

The rearrangement joins TRBV6-5 to TRBJ2-1, with D possibly being TRBD1 (5 bases). The CDR3 length is 14 residues. Germline loops: CDR1 MNHEY, CDR2 SVGAGI. Trimming pared 8 bases from V and 3 bases from J, leaving 14 bases between. The CDR3 sequence is CASGAWAHYNEQFF. The CDR3 region has the DNA TGTGCCAGCGGGGCCTGGGCCCACTACAATGAGCAGTTCTTC.

V is TRBV6-1 and J is TRBJ1-2; 8 bases are a match to TRBD1. Unmatched junction bases numbered 3, after V lost 2 bases and J lost 4 bases. In germline, CDR1 is MNHNS, CDR2 SASEGT. CDR3 length: 14 amino acids. This CDR3 is CASSERTGFYGYTF. For the CDR3, the DNA is TGTGCCAGCAGTGAAAGGACAGGGTTCTATGGCTACACCTTC.

This clone is a singleton in its sample. This chain joins TRBV19 and TRBJ1-4, with TRBD1 matching 9 bases. Germline CDR1 reads LNHDA; CDR2 reads SQIVND (reference sequence). The CDR3 consists of 14 residues. V shed 5 bases, J shed 7 bases, and the junction held 5 bases outside the gene matches. The CDR3 DNA reads TGTGCCAGTAGTTTGACAGGGGGGGTTGAAAAACTGTTTTTT. It yields the protein CASSLTGGVEKLFF.

The chain has TRBV6-5 and TRBJ1-2, with TRBD1 matching 7 bases. J gave up 4 bases and V 6 bases, and 8 bases lay outside the gene matches. The V gene's germline CDR1 is MNHEY and CDR2 SVGAGI. This CDR3 region has 14 residues. CDR3 nucleotide sequence: TGTGCCAGCAGCCGCGACAGGGAAGGCTATGGCTACACCTTC. Its translation: CASSRDREGYGYTF.

The chain is built from TRBV5-6 and TRBJ1-4; maybe TRBD1 (5 bases). The CDR3 consists of 14 residues. Between the trimmed V and J ends, which lost 5 bases and 6 bases, there was a span of 14 bases. The V gene's germline CDR1 is SGHDT and CDR2 YYEEEE. CDR3 bases: TGTGCCAGCAGTCGGACATGGGGCCATGAAAAACTGTTTTTT. Amino acid sequence: CASSRTWGHEKLFF.

As DNA, the CDR3 is TGCGCCAGCAGCCAAGGGGTGGCGGGGGTGAGTGAAAAACTGTTTTTT. It yields the protein CASSQGVAGVSEKLFF. The chain employs TRBV4-1 and TRBJ1-4; TRBD1 is a possible D gene (5 bases). Trimming took 1 base from V and 7 from J, leaving 16 bases between them. In germline, CDR1 is MGHRA, CDR2 YSYEKL. The CDR3 totals 16 residues.

This rearrangement joins TRBV20-1 to TRBJ1-2; D is uncertain. The germline CDR1 and CDR2 sequences are DFQATT and SNEGSKA (reference sequence). There are 11 residues in the CDR3. The V end lost 6 bases, the J end lost 4 bases, and 9 bases lay between the germline ends. The CDR3 nucleotides read TGCAGTGCGCAATCAGGCTATGGCTACACCTTC. Amino acids: CSAQSGYGYTF.

This clone was counted between two and nine times. Written as DNA, the CDR3 is TGTGCCAGCAGTCCTACCGGACAGTTGGGATTCCCCGAGCAGTACTTC. This gives the protein CASSPTGQLGFPEQYF. The chain uses TRBV27 and TRBJ2-7, with D possibly TRBD1 on 6 matching bases. The CDR3 loop spans 16 amino acids. Germline V gene lookup returns CDR1 MNHEY and CDR2 SMNVEV (reference sequence). V shed 5 bases and J shed 6 bases, with 23 bases lying between them.

The chain joins TRBV19 to TRBJ1-6; 7 bases are a match to TRBD1. V was clipped by 6 bases and J by 8 bases; unmatched bases: 16. The CDR3 spans 17 residues. The germline gives CDR1 LNHDA, CDR2 SQIVND (reference sequence). Here the CDR3 reads CASSDRDWSLGHSPLHF. In DNA, the CDR3 is TGTGCCAGTAGCGACAGGGATTGGTCGTTGGGGCATTCACCCCTCCACTTT.

The chain recombines TRBV12-3 or TRBV12-4 with TRBJ1-2; TRBD1 aligns across 7 bases. There are 13 residues in the CDR3. The V and J ends lost 1 base and 7 bases, in that order; junction bases with no gene match: 3. CDR3: CASSLGQGSGYTF. For the CDR3, the DNA is TGTGCCAGCAGTTTAGGACAGGGTAGTGGCTACACCTTC.

This clone was observed a single time. V is TRBV6-2 or TRBV6-3 and J is TRBJ2-5, with 9 bases lining up with TRBD2. CDR1 MNHEY and CDR2 SVGEGT come from the germline V gene. The J segment lost 7 bases and the V segment lost 4 bases, leaving 4 bases of the junction unmatched. The CDR3 is 13 residues long. CDR3 nucleotides: TGTGCCAGCAGTTCTAGCGGGATCGCGACCCAGTACTTC. Translated, it gives CASSSSGIATQYF.

J is TRBJ2-7 and V is TRBV11-2; D remains unclear. Germline CDR1 SGHAT, CDR2 FQNNGV. With 5 bases removed from V and 5 bases from J, the gap between germline ends came to 13 bases. This CDR3 comprises 13 residues. The CDR3: CASSGTVPHEQYV. The CDR3 coding sequence is TGTGCCAGCAGCGGAACAGTTCCCCACGAGCAGTACGTC.

The chain is built from TRBV6-6 and TRBJ1-4; perhaps TRBD1 as D (5 bases). The CDR3 runs 15 residues. V was trimmed by 3 bases and J by 3 bases, leaving 11 bases between them. CDR1 MNHNY and CDR2 SVGAGI come from the germline V gene (reference sequence). The DNA for the CDR3 is TGTGCCAGCAGTTATAGGAGACAGCCTAATGAAAAACTGTTTTTT. Protein sequence: CASSYRRQPNEKLFF.

This chain connects TRBV3-1 (or the pseudogene TRBV3-2) to TRBJ2-1, with TRBD2 matching 9 bases. CDR3 length equals 17 residues. V trimming: 1 base; J trimming: 1 base; junction bases outside the gene matches: 5. Germline V CDR1 and CDR2: LGHDT, YNNKEL (reference sequence). The CDR3 here is CASSQAALAGSYNEQFF. CDR3 in DNA: TGTGCCAGCAGCCAAGCAGCGCTAGCGGGGTCCTACAATGAGCAGTTCTTC.

This clone turned up a few times. The V and J genes are TRBV6-2 or TRBV6-3 and TRBJ1-5; no reliable D call. The CDR3 is made up of 14 amino acids. Germline values: CDR1 MNHEY, CDR2 SVGEGT. V dropped 2 bases and J dropped 9 bases, with 14 bases sitting between them. This chain's CDR3 is CASSYPPHRGPQHF. DNA for the CDR3: TGTGCCAGCAGTTACCCTCCCCATCGCGGGCCCCAGCATTTT.

This clone was detected once. This sequence joins TRBV3-1 (or the pseudogene TRBV3-2) and TRBJ2-2; 10 bases align to TRBD2. This CDR3 is 18 amino acids long. V lost 0 bases, J lost 5 bases, and 9 bases stayed unmatched. Germline lookup yields CDR1 LGHDT and CDR2 YNNKEL (reference sequence). In DNA, the CDR3 is TGTGCCAGCAGCCAAGAGTCTAGCGGGGGCTGGGGTACCGGGGAGCTGTTTTTT. Its translation: CASSQESSGGWGTGELFF.

The rearrangement links TRBV3-1 (or the pseudogene TRBV3-2) to TRBJ1-1, with TRBD1 matching over 8 bases. V trimming: 2 bases; J trimming: 4 bases; junction bases outside the gene matches: 6. The CDR3 runs 15 residues. Germline loops: CDR1 LGHDT, CDR2 YNNKEL (reference sequence). This CDR3 reads CASSQTGQGPTEAFF. The CDR3 DNA is TGTGCCAGCAGCCAAACCGGACAGGGCCCCACTGAAGCTTTCTTT.

The chain couples TRBV29-1 to TRBJ2-1; 8 bases fit TRBD2. The CDR3 has 12 residues. The germline V gene encodes CDR1 SQVTM and CDR2 ANQGSEA. DNA for the CDR3: TGCAGAGGGACTAGCTCCTACAATGAGCAGTTCTTC. The encoded protein is CRGTSSYNEQFF.

The V call is TRBV7-2, the J call TRBJ1-1; D is ambiguous. CDR1 SGHTA and CDR2 FQGNSA come from the germline V gene. The CDR3 is 11 amino acids. Trimming took off 3 bases at V and 10 bases at J, with 9 bases between the two ends. CDR3 residues: CASSLVLGAFF. DNA for the CDR3: TGTGCCAGCAGCTTGGTTCTCGGAGCTTTCTTT.

The V call is TRBV9, the J call TRBJ2-3; 12 bases align to TRBD2. Germline V gene sequence: CDR1 SGDLS, CDR2 YYNGEE. The CDR3 contains 16 residues. The V and J ends lost 3 bases and 4 bases, in that order; junction bases with no gene match: 6. The CDR3 DNA sequence: TGTGCCAGCAGCGAAACGACTAGCGGGGGCTCAGATACGCAGTATTTT. It yields the protein CASSETTSGGSDTQYF. The full variable domain, in which reference TRBV9 and TRBJ2-3 provide the parts outside the CDR3, is DSGVTQTPKHLITATGQRVTLRCSPRSGDLSVYWYQQSLDQGLQFLIQYYNGEERAKGNILERFSAQQFPDLHSELNLSSLELGDSALYFCASSETTSGGSDTQYFGPGTRLTVL.

This chain links TRBV3-1 (or the pseudogene TRBV3-2) with TRBJ2-3, with 7 bases identical to TRBD2. CDR3 length: 14 residues. The J segment lost 6 bases and the V segment lost 9 bases, leaving 12 bases of the junction unmatched. Germline assignment: CDR1 LGHDT and CDR2 YNNKEL (reference sequence). The CDR3 nucleotides read TGTGCCAGGTCTAGCGGCACCACGTTGGATACGCAGTATTTT. Protein sequence: CARSSGTTLDTQYF.